This is a list of T cell receptor beta chains from one sample in a study of cytomegalovirus exposure and HLA in healthy donors. Only in-frame clones appear in the TCRdb table, and some are missing; sequencing was by immunoSEQ multiplex PCR. Here the sample spans over 55,000 clones, around nine tenths being singletons. The sample taken for sequencing was PBMCs. The origin of the receptors is a man younger than 30 in good health and CMV-seronegative. CDR3s include the opening cysteine and the closing phenylalanine or tryptophan. The D gene is left open where the match is weak. Only part of the rows carry a size: once, few, many, or a class if the clone is expanded.

D,V,J,size,DNA,CDR3
-,TRBV6-6,TRBJ2-5,-,TGTGCCAGCAATGGGGGCGGAGAGACCCAGTACTTC,CASNGGGETQYF
-,TRBV4-1,TRBJ1-5,-,TGCGCCAGCAGCCGGGAGGGCCCTGGGCCCCAGCATTTT,CASSREGPGPQHF
TRBD1,TRBV7-9,TRBJ2-1,-,TGTGCCAGCAGCCCCTGGGGACAGGATGAGCAGTTCTTC,CASSPWGQDEQFF
-,TRBV28,TRBJ2-3,-,TGTGCCAGCAGTGCAGGGGAAGCGCCAGATACGCAGTATTTT,CASSAGEAPDTQYF
-,TRBV28,TRBJ1-2,-,TGTGCCAGCAGTTTACCGGGTCACGTCTATGGCTACACCTTC,CASSLPGHVYGYTF
-,TRBV4-2,TRBJ1-1,-,TGTGCCAGCAGCCAAGTTTCGGGGTACGGTCCTGAAGCTTTCTTT,CASSQVSGYGPEAFF
TRBD2,TRBV6-6,TRBJ2-1,once,TGTGCCAGCAAACCTAGCGCGGGAGGGCCCTCGAATGAGCAGTTCTTC,CASKPSAGGPSNEQFF
TRBD1,TRBV6-4,TRBJ1-2,-,TGTGCCAGCAGTGACGCGGGACAGCTTAACTATGGCTACACCTTC,CASSDAGQLNYGYTF
TRBD1,TRBV5-1,TRBJ1-2,-,TGCGCCAGCAGCTTGGAACGGACAGGGCTTTATGGCTACACCTTC,CASSLERTGLYGYTF
-,TRBV19,TRBJ1-1,-,TGTGCCAGTAGTGTACAGGGTCCCCACGCGAAGAACACTGAAGCTTTCTTT,CASSVQGPHAKNTEAFF
TRBD2,TRBV20-1,TRBJ2-7,-,TGCAGTGCCGGGAGGTCCGAGCAGTACTTC,CSAGRSEQYF
TRBD2,TRBV6-6,TRBJ2-3,-,TGTGCCAGCCGAGCGGGACCCACAGATACGCAGTATTTT,CASRAGPTDTQYF
-,TRBV6-1,TRBJ2-4,-,TGTGCCAGCAGTCAGGGGTTCATTCAGTACTTC,CASSQGFIQYF
TRBD1,TRBV28,TRBJ1-2,-,TGTGCCAGCAGTCTCCCGGGACAGGGTTCACGTGGCTACACCTTC,CASSLPGQGSRGYTF
TRBD1,TRBV6-1,TRBJ1-2,-,TGTGCCAGCAGTGCACTGTCGGACAGGGCGGCAAGCTATGGCTACACCTTC,CASSALSDRAASYGYTF
TRBD2,TRBV7-2,TRBJ2-3,-,TGTGCCAGCAGCTTACAGGGACTAGCGGTCACAGATACGCAGTATTTT,CASSLQGLAVTDTQYF
-,TRBV27,TRBJ2-7,-,TGTGCCAGCAGTTTTGCGGGGTTCCTGGACGAGCAGTACTTC,CASSFAGFLDEQYF
TRBD2,TRBV6-1,TRBJ2-1,-,TGTGCCAGCAGCCCGAGCGGGAGGTCCTACAATGAGCAGTTCTTC,CASSPSGRSYNEQFF
TRBD2,TRBV19,TRBJ2-5,-,TGTGCCAGTAGTCCCCGGCCGGGAGGAGGGTACCAAGAGACCCAGTACTTC,CASSPRPGGGYQETQYF
-,TRBV7-6,TRBJ2-7,-,TGTGCCAGCAGCTTAGCCCGGGATAGCTCCTACGAGCAGTACTTC,CASSLARDSSYEQYF
TRBD1,TRBV6-5,TRBJ2-5,-,TGTGCCAGCAGTCCCTTGACAGGGGCGCAGGAGACCCAGTACTTC,CASSPLTGAQETQYF
-,TRBV13,TRBJ1-1,few,TGTGCCAGCAGCTTAGCTACAGGAGTTGCGAACACTGAAGCTTTCTTT,CASSLATGVANTEAFF
-,TRBV5-1,TRBJ2-1,-,TGCGCCAGCAGCCCGAGGGGACTTTCCAATGAGCAGTTCTTC,CASSPRGLSNEQFF
-,TRBV7-9,TRBJ2-5,few,TGTGCCAGCAGCCATGGCGGCCAAGAGACCCAGTACTTC,CASSHGGQETQYF
TRBD2,TRBV2,TRBJ2-7,-,TGTGCCAGCAGCGCGGGGCGGGAGCTATACGAGCAGTACTTC,CASSAGRELYEQYF
-,TRBV5-6,TRBJ1-1,-,TGTGCCAGCAGCTTATCAGATGAAGCTTTCTTT,CASSLSDEAFF
TRBD2,TRBV7-9,TRBJ2-3,-,TGTGCCAGCAGCAATCCAGCGGGGCTCGATAGCACAGATACGCAGTATTTT,CASSNPAGLDSTDTQYF
TRBD2,TRBV7-2,TRBJ2-2,-,TGTGCCAGCAGCTTAGCCCCCCTTAGCGGGAGGAACACCGGGGAGCTGTTTTTT,CASSLAPLSGRNTGELFF
-,TRBV28,TRBJ1-2,-,TGTGCCACATGGACAGACTATGGCTACACCTTC,CATWTDYGYTF
-,TRBV27,TRBJ2-3,-,TGTGCCAGCAGTTTATCGTACACCGCTAGCACAGATACGCAGTATTTT,CASSLSYTASTDTQYF
-,TRBV28,TRBJ2-3,-,TGTGCCAGCAGTTTGGAGCTGACAGATACGCAGTATTTT,CASSLELTDTQYF
TRBD1,TRBV19,TRBJ2-4,-,TGTGCCAGTAGTCCCTGGGACAGGGGGAACATTCAGTACTTC,CASSPWDRGNIQYF
TRBD2,TRBV5-6,TRBJ2-3,-,TGTGCCAGCAGAAGACTAGCGGGAGGCACAGATACGCAGTATTTT,CASRRLAGGTDTQYF
-,TRBV6-6,TRBJ1-4,-,TGTGCCAGCAGTTCTCCCGGGGGGTCCAATGAAAAACTGTTTTTT,CASSSPGGSNEKLFF
-,TRBV4-2,TRBJ2-3,-,TGTGCCAGCAGCCCCTCCGGAAGCAGGGCAGATACGCAGTATTTT,CASSPSGSRADTQYF
-,TRBV7-9,TRBJ1-4,-,TGTGCCAGCAGCTTAGCAGGCGGCGGTGAAAAACTGTTTTTT,CASSLAGGGEKLFF
-,TRBV7-7,TRBJ2-7,-,TGTGCTAGCAGCCCGGGCCTCGCGGGCGAGCAGTACTTC,CASSPGLAGEQYF
TRBD2,TRBV27,TRBJ2-7,-,TGTGCCAGCAGTTTTATTTCTAGCGGACTTAGGGGCGAGCAGTACTTC,CASSFISSGLRGEQYF
TRBD2,TRBV11-2,TRBJ2-3,-,TGTGCCAGCAGCGCCGGACTAGCGGGAGCCCGAGATACGCAGTATTTT,CASSAGLAGARDTQYF
TRBD1,TRBV30,TRBJ1-5,-,TGTGCCTGGAGAGGGACAGGTTTCAATCAGCCCCAGCATTTT,CAWRGTGFNQPQHF
TRBD1,TRBV19,TRBJ1-1,-,TGTGCCAGTAGTATGGATTCGGACAGGGGTTTCACTGAAGCTTTCTTT,CASSMDSDRGFTEAFF
-,TRBV10-1,TRBJ2-7,-,TGCGCCAGCAGTGAATCCGGGAAATACTACGAGCAGTACTTC,CASSESGKYYEQYF
-,TRBV2,TRBJ1-3,-,TGTGCCAGCAGTGACACAGCGGTGGACACCATATATTTT,CASSDTAVDTIYF
-,TRBV27,TRBJ2-2,-,TGTGCCAGCAGTCCATATAGGAGTTCCACCGGGGAGCTGTTTTTT,CASSPYRSSTGELFF
-,TRBV6-1,TRBJ1-4,-,TGTGCCAGCAGTGAAGGGTCAAGGGGCGAAACTACACTTAGTGAAAAACTGTTTTTT,CASSEGSRGETTLSEKLFF
TRBD1,TRBV29-1,TRBJ2-3,-,TGCAGCGGGGACAGGGAAAGCACAGATACGCAGTATTTT,CSGDRESTDTQYF
-,TRBV5-1,TRBJ2-2,-,TGCGCCAGCAGCTTTCAGTCTGACACCGGGGAGCTGTTTTTT,CASSFQSDTGELFF
TRBD2,TRBV6-1,TRBJ2-5,-,TGTGCCAGCAGTGGGGTAATAGCGGGCACCCAAGAGACCCAGTACTTC,CASSGVIAGTQETQYF
TRBD2,TRBV9,TRBJ2-1,-,TGTGCCAGCAGCCCCCGGGAGGGAGGACTTTACAATGAGCAGTTCTTC,CASSPREGGLYNEQFF
-,TRBV7-2,TRBJ2-6,-,TGTGCCAGCAGCTTACAGGGAAGTCCTGGGGCCAACGTCCTGACTTTC,CASSLQGSPGANVLTF
-,TRBV18,TRBJ1-1,-,TGTGCCAGCTCAACCCAGAAGAACACTGAAGCTTTCTTT,CASSTQKNTEAFF
-,TRBV27,TRBJ1-2,medium-sized,TGTGCCAGCAGTTTATATTGGGGGACATCCTGGCGCAGGAAAAACGAAGCTAACTATGGCTACACCTTC,CASSLYWGTSWRRKNEANYGYTF
TRBD1,TRBV27,TRBJ2-1,-,TGTGCCAGCAGTCACCGGACAGGGTTGAATAGTGAGCAGTTCTTC,CASSHRTGLNSEQFF